This paragraph reports one T cell receptor beta chain. The antigen is not known. Across eight separate reactions for each sample, cDNA was made. Each UMI, carrying a 6-nucleotide sample barcode, came from template switching. Amplification used two nested PCRs: 15 to 20 cycles, then 8 to 10 cycles, on TCRalpha/TCRbeta cDNA. TCRdb derives one entry per CDR3 protein from the 5' RACE reads, leaving out DNA. Its clone listing holds fewer than 110,000 distinct CDR3 sequences. The length of the CDR3 is 14 residues. Germline V gene lookup returns CDR1 MNHEY and CDR2 SMNVEV (reference sequence). This record belongs to a study of monozygotic twins with inflammatory bowel disease. Study-level findings and limits: Twins with IBD were found to have lower TCRbeta diversity (inverse Simpson) than healthy co-twins.

The chain uses TRBV27 and TRBJ2-5; the D call from TCRdb, TRBD1, cannot be confirmed without DNA. The receptor was isolated from a human donor with ulcerative colitis or Crohn's disease, or a healthy co-twin of an affected twin (not recorded which). What was sequenced was blood. The CDR3 region is CASSWGGTQETQYF.